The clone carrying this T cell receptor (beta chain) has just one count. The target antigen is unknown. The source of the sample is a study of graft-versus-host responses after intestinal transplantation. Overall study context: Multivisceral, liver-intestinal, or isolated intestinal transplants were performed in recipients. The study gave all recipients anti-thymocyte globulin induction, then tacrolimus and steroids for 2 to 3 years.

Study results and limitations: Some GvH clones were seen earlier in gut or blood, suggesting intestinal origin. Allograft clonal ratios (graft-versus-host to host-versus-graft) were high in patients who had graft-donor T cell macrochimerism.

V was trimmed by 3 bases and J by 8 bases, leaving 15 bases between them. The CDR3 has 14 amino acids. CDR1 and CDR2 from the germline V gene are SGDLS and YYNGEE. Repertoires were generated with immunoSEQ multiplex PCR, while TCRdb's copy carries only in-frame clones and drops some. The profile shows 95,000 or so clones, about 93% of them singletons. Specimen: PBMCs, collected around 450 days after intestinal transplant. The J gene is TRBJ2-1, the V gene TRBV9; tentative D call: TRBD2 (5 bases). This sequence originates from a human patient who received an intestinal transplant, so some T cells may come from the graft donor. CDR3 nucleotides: TGTGCCAGCAGCGCCCCGGTGGGAGAGGATGAGCAGTTCTTC. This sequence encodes CASSAPVGEDEQFF.